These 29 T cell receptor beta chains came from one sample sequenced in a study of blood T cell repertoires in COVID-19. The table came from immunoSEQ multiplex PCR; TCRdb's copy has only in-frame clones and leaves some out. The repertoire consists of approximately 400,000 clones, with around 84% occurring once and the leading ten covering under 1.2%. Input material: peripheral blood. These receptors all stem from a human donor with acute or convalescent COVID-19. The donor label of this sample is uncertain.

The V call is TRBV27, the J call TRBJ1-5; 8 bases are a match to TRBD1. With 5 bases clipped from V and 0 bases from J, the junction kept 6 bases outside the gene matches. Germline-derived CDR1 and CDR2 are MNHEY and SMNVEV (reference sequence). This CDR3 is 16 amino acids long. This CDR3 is CASSLRTGISNQPQHF. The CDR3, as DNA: TGTGCCAGCAGTCTCCGGACAGGGATTAGCAATCAGCCCCAGCATTTT.

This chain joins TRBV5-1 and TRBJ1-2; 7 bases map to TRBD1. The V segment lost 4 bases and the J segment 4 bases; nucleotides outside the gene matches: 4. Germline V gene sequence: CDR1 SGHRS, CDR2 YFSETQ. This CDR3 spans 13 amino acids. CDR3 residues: CASSEGTVYGYTF. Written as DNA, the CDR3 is TGCGCCAGCAGCGAAGGGACAGTCTATGGCTACACCTTC. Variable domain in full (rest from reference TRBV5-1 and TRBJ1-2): KAGVTQTPRYLIKTRGQQVTLSCSPISGHRSVSWYQQTPGQGLQFLFEYFSETQRNKGNFPGRFSGRQFSNSRSEMNVSTLELGDSALYLCASSEGTVYGYTFGSGTRLTVV.

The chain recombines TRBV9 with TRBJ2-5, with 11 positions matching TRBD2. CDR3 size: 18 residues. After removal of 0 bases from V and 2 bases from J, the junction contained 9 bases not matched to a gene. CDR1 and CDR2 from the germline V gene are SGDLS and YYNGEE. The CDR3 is CASSVAMTSGAPQETQYF. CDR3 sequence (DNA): TGTGCCAGCAGCGTAGCTATGACTAGCGGGGCACCTCAAGAGACCCAGTACTTC.

For the CDR3, the DNA is TGTGCCAGCAGCTTAGTGGGGCACGGTTTTACAGATACGCAGTATTTT. The encoded protein is CASSLVGHGFTDTQYF. The chain couples TRBV7-2 to TRBJ2-3, with D perhaps matching TRBD1 (5 bases). This CDR3 has 16 amino acids. V lost 1 base to trimming and J lost 3 bases, with 14 bases between them. Germline assignment: CDR1 SGHTA and CDR2 FQGNSA.

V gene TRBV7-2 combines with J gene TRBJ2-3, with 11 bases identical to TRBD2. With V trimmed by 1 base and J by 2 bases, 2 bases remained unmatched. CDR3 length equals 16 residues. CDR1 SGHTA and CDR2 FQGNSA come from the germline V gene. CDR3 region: CASSLELAGATDTQYF. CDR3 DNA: TGTGCCAGCAGCTTAGAACTAGCGGGGGCCACAGATACGCAGTATTTT.

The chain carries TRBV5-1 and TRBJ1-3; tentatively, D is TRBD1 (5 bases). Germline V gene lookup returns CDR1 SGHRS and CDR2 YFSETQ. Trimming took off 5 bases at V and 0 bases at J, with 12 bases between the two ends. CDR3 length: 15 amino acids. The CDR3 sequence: CASRRGESSGNTIYF. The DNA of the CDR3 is TGCGCCAGCAGGCGGGGCGAGAGCTCTGGAAACACCATATATTTT.

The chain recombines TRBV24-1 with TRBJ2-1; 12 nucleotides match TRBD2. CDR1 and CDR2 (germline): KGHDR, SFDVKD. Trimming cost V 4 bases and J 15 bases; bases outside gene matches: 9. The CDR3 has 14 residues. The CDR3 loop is CATSELTSGGPRFF. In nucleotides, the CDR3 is TGTGCCACCAGTGAGCTGACTAGCGGGGGCCCCCGGTTCTTC.

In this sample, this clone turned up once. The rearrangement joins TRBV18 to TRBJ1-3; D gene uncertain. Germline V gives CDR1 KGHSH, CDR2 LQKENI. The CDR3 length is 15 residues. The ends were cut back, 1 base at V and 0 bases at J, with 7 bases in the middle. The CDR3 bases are TGTGCCAGCTCACCACTACTGCTCTCTGGAAACACCATATATTTT. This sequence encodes CASSPLLLSGNTIYF. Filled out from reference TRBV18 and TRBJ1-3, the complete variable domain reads NAGVMQNPRHLVRRRGQEARLRCSPMKGHSHVYWYRQLPEEGLKFMVYLQKENIIDESGMPKERFSAEFPKEGPSILRIQQVVRGDSAAYFCASSPLLLSGNTIYFGEGSWLTVV.

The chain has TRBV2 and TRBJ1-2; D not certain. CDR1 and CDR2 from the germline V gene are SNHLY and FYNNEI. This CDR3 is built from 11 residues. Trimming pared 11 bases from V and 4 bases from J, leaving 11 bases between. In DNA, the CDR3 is TGTGCCGGGAGTATATCCTATGGCTACACCTTC. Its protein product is CAGSISYGYTF.

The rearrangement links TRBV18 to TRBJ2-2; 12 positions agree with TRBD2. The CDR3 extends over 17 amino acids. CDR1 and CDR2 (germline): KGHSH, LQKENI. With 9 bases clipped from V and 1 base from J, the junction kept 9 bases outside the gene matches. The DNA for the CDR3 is TGTGCCAGTTGTCCGGGACTAGCGGGCATGAACACCGGGGAGCTGTTTTTT. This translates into CASCPGLAGMNTGELFF.

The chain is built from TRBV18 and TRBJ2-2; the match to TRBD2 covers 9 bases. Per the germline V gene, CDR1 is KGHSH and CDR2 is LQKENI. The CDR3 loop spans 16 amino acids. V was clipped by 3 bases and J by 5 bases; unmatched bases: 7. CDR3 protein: CASSPDRLAGTGELFF. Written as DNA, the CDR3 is TGTGCCAGCTCACCCGATCGGCTAGCGGGAACCGGGGAGCTGTTTTTT. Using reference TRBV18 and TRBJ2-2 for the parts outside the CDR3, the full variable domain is NAGVMQNPRHLVRRRGQEARLRCSPMKGHSHVYWYRQLPEEGLKFMVYLQKENIIDESGMPKERFSAEFPKEGPSILRIQQVVRGDSAAYFCASSPDRLAGTGELFFGEGSRLTVL.

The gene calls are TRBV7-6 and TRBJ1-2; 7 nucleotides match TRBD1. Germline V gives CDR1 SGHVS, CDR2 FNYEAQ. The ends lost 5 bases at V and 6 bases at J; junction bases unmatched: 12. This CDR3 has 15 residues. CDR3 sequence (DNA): TGTGCCAGCAGCCAGAACAGGGGACGGGGCCATGGCTACACCTTC. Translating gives CASSQNRGRGHGYTF.

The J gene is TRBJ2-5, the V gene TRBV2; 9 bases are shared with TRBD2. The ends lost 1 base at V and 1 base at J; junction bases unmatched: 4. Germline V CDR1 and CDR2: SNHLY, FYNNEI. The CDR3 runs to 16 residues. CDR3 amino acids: CASSEVGTSSQETQYF. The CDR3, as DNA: TGTGCCAGCAGTGAAGTAGGGACTAGCAGCCAAGAGACCCAGTACTTC. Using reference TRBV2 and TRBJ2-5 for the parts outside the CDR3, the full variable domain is EPEVTQTPSHQVTQMGQEVILRCVPISNHLYFYWYRQILGQKVEFLVSFYNNEISEKSEIFDDQFSVERPDGSNFTLKIRSTKLEDSAMYFCASSEVGTSSQETQYFGPGTRLLVL.

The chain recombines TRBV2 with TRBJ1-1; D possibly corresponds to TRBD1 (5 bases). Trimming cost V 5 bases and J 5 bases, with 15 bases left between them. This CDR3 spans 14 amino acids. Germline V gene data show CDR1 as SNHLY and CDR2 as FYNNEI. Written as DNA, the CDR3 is TGTGCCAGCAGTCGAGGCAACGGGGGGACTGAAGCTTTCTTT. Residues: CASSRGNGGTEAFF.

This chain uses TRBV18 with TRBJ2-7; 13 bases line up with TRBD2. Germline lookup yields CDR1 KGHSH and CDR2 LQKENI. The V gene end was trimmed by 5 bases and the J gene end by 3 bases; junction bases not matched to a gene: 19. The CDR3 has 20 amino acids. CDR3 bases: TGTGCCAGCTCATCGACTCTCACTAGCGGGGGGGTTTTGGGCCTCTACGAGCAGTACTTC. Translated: CASSSTLTSGGVLGLYEQYF.

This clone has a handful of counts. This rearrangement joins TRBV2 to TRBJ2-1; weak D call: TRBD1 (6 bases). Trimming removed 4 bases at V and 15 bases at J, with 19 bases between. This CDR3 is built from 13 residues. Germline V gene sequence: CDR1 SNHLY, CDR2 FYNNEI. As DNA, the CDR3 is TGTGCCAGCAGTGCCGAACGACAGGACCTATTGTTCTTC. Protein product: CASSAERQDLLFF.

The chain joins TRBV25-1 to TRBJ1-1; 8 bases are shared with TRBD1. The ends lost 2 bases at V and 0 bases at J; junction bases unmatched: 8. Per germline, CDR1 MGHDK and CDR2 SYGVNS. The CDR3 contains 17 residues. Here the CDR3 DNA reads TGTGCCAGCAGTGAACTGGGGACAGGCTCCCTGAACACTGAAGCTTTCTTT. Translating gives CASSELGTGSLNTEAFF. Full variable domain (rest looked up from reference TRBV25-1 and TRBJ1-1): EADIYQTPRYLVIGTGKKITLECSQTMGHDKMYWYQQDPGMELHLIHYSYGVNSTEKGDLSSESTVSRIRTEHFPLTLESARPSHTSQYLCASSELGTGSLNTEAFFGQGTRLTVV.

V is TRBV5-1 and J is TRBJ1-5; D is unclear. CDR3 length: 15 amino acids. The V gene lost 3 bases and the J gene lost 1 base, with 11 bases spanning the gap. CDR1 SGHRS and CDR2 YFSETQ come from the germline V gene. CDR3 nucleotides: TGCGCCAGCAGCTCTCTCCCCGGGAGCAATCAGCCCCAGCATTTT. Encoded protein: CASSSLPGSNQPQHF.

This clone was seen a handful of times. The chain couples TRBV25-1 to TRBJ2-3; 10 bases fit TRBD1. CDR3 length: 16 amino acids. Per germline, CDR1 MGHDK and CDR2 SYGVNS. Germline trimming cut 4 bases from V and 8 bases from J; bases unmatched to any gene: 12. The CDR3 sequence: CASSATPGQGLGTQYF. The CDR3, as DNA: TGTGCCAGCAGTGCCACCCCGGGACAGGGGCTCGGTACGCAGTATTTT.

The CDR3 protein is CASSSDIVNGYTF. The CDR3 DNA reads TGTGCCAGCAGCTCCGACATCGTGAATGGCTACACCTTC. V is TRBV12-3 or TRBV12-4 and J is TRBJ1-2; the D is unclear. This CDR3 is 13 amino acids long. V was clipped by 6 bases and J by 6 bases, with 14 bases between them.

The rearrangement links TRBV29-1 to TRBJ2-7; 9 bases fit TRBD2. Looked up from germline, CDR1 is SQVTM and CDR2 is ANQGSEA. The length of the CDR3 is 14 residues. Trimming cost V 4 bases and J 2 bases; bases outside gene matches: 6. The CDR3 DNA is TGCAGCGTTGTTGTACCTAGCGGGACCTACGAGCAGTACTTC. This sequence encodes CSVVVPSGTYEQYF.

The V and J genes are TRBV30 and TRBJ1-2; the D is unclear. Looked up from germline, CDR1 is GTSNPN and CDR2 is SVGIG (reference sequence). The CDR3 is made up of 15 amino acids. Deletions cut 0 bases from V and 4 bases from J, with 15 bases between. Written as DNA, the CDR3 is TGTGCCTGGAGTGTGGAACCCGACGGACTCTATGGCTACACCTTC. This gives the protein CAWSVEPDGLYGYTF.

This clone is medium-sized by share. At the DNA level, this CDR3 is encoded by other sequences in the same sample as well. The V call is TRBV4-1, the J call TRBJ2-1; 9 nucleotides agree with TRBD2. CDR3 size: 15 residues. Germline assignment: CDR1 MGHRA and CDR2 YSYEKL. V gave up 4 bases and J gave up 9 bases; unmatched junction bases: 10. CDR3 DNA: TGCGCCAGCAGCCTAGGGGGCGGGGGGGCGTTTGAGCAGTTCTTC. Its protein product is CASSLGGGGAFEQFF.

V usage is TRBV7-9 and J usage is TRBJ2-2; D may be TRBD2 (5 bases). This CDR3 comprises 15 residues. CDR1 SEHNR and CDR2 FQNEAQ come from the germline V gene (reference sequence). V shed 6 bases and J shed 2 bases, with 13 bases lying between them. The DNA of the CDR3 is TGTGCCAGCAGTACCCCTCGGGGTAACACCGGGGAGCTGTTTTTT. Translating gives CASSTPRGNTGELFF.

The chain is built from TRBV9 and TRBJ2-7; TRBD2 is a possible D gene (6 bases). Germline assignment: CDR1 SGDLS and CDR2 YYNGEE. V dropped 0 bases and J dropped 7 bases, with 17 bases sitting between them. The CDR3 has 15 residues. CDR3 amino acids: CASSVGSLAFGEQYF. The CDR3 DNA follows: TGTGCCAGCAGCGTAGGGTCTCTAGCGTTCGGTGAGCAGTACTTC.

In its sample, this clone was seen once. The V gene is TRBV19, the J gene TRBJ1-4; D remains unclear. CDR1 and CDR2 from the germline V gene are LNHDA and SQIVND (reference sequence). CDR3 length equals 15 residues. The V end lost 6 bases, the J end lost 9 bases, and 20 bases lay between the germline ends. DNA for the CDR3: TGTGCCAGTAGCCCCGTGGCGGGTGGGCATAAAAAACTGTTTTTT. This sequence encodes CASSPVAGGHKKLFF.

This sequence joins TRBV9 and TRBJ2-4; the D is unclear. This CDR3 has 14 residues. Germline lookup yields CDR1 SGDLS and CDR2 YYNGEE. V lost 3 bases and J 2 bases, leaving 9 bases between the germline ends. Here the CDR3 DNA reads TGTGCCAGCAGCGCTGAGCCCCCCAAAAACATTCAGTACTTC. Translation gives CASSAEPPKNIQYF.

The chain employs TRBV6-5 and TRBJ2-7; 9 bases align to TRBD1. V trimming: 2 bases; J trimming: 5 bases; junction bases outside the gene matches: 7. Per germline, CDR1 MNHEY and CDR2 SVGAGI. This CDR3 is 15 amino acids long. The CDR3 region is CASSYARGDRDEQYF. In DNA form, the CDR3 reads TGTGCCAGCAGTTACGCGAGGGGGGACAGGGACGAGCAGTACTTC.

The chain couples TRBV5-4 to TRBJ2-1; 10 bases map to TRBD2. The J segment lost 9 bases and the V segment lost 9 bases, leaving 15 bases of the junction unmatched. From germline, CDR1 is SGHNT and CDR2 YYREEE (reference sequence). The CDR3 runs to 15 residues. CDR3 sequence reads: CANGGSSGSGGEQFF. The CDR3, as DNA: TGTGCCAACGGTGGGTCTAGCGGGAGCGGGGGTGAGCAGTTCTTC.